The 31 T cell receptor beta chains in this list originate from one sample, sequenced in a study of T cells after yellow fever vaccination. Each CDR3 protein gets one entry after TCRdb re-called the 5' RACE reads with MiXCR. The table lists around 360,000 distinct CDR3 sequences, around 10% of them singletons. Sequencing was performed on PBMCs, taken on the day of the first yellow fever vaccination. The source is a man younger than 30 who received the YFV17D yellow fever vaccine.

About this clonotype: A read error may account for a junction end that differs from germline. The chain links TRBV3-1 to TRBJ2-2; 8 bases line up with TRBD2. Germline V gene sequence: CDR1 LGHDT, CDR2 YNNKEL (reference sequence). CDR3 length: 18 residues. This CDR3 reads CACSQDLPGGPSTGELFF. CDR3 bases: TGTGCCTGCAGCCAAGATTTGCCGGGGGGGCCGAGTACCGGGGAGCTGTTTTTT.

This clonotype was seen a handful of times. This chain's CDR3 is CASSFSRGYGNTIYF. The CDR3 DNA is TGTGCCAGCAGCTTTAGCAGGGGCTACGGAAACACCATATATTTT. The chain recombines TRBV7-9 with TRBJ1-3; perhaps TRBD1 as D (6 bases). The ends were cut back, 3 bases at V and 4 bases at J, with 13 bases in the middle. CDR3 length: 15 residues. CDR1 is SEHNR, CDR2 FQNEAQ, per germline (reference sequence).

In its sample, this clonotype was seen a few times. The genes are TRBV6-2 or TRBV6-3 and TRBJ2-1, with 7 positions matching TRBD2. The junction had 8 bases not matched to a gene; V was cut back by 5 bases and J by 10 bases. Germline V gives CDR1 MNHEY, CDR2 SVGEGT. The CDR3 runs to 13 residues. CDR3 amino acids: CASSPSGLGEQFF. The CDR3 DNA is TGTGCCAGCAGTCCTTCCGGACTAGGCGAGCAGTTCTTC.

The CDR3 region is CASSPTTRQDFQFF. The CDR3 DNA reads TGTGCCAGCAGCCCAACAACCCGACAGGACTTTCAGTTCTTC. The V call is TRBV9, the J call TRBJ2-1, with a possible D match to TRBD1 (6 bases). CDR1 is SGDLS, CDR2 YYNGEE, per germline. Trimming stripped 4 bases from V and 13 bases from J, with 21 bases between. The CDR3 is made up of 14 amino acids. The full variable domain, with the rest looked up from reference TRBV9 and TRBJ2-1, is DSGVTQTPKHLITATGQRVTLRCSPRSGDLSVYWYQQSLDQGLQFLIQYYNGEERAKGNILERFSAQQFPDLHSELNLSSLELGDSALYFCASSPTTRQDFQFFGPGTRLTVL.

The rearrangement joins TRBV5-5 to TRBJ2-7; D is uncertain. Germline V lookup: CDR1 SGHKS, CDR2 YYEKEE (reference sequence). Trimming took 1 base from V and 7 from J, leaving 9 bases between them. This CDR3 spans 12 amino acids. The CDR3 region is CASSLSRDEQYF. The CDR3 DNA reads as TGTGCCAGCAGCTTGTCTCGTGATGAGCAGTACTTC.

The V gene is TRBV5-1, the J gene TRBJ2-3; 11 bases line up with TRBD2. Germline V gene lookup returns CDR1 SGHRS and CDR2 YFSETQ. This CDR3 region has 18 residues. V lost 7 bases to trimming and J lost 0 bases; unmatched junction nucleotides: 13. The CDR3 loop is CASGISGGAGRSTDTQYF. In nucleotides, the CDR3 is TGCGCCAGCGGCATTAGCGGGGGGGCCGGGCGGAGCACAGATACGCAGTATTTT.

This clonotype has only a few counts. The chain uses TRBV11-2 and TRBJ1-1; D remains unclear. The V end lost 1 base, the J end lost 11 bases, and 8 bases lay between the germline ends. This CDR3 comprises 11 residues. In germline, CDR1 is SGHAT, CDR2 FQNNGV. DNA for the CDR3: TGTGCCAGCAGCTTAGGGGGTCGGGCTTTCTTT. As protein: CASSLGGRAFF. The full variable domain, its missing parts supplied by reference TRBV11-2 and TRBJ1-1, is EAGVAQSPRYKIIEKRQSVAFWCNPISGHATLYWYQQILGQGPKLLIQFQNNGVVDDSQLPKDRFSAERLKGVDSTLKIQPAKLEDSAVYLCASSLGGRAFFGQGTRLTVV.

This clonotype was seen more than once but under ten times. The chain recombines TRBV4-1 with TRBJ1-1; D is ambiguous. The CDR3 contains 14 residues. Deletions cut 3 bases from V and 1 base from J, with 9 bases between. The germline CDR1 and CDR2 sequences are MGHRA and YSYEKL. In DNA form, the CDR3 reads TGCGCCAGCAGCCAGCAAGACACGAACACTGAAGCTTTCTTT. Its translation is CASSQQDTNTEAFF.

This clonotype has a count of ten or more. The chain links TRBV25-1 to TRBJ1-2; the match to TRBD1 covers 10 bases. Germline V gives CDR1 MGHDK, CDR2 SYGVNS. The length of the CDR3 is 13 residues. The junction had 6 bases not matched to a gene; V was cut back by 8 bases and J by 6 bases. The CDR3 DNA reads as TGTGCCAGCCAGACAGGGGGCGGTCATGGCTACACCTTC. It yields the protein CASQTGGGHGYTF.

This clonotype was observed a few times. V and J are TRBV5-5 and TRBJ1-1; the D is unclear. Germline assignment: CDR1 SGHKS and CDR2 YYEKEE (reference sequence). Trimming shortened V by 0 bases and J by 6 bases, and 15 bases separated the two germline ends. The CDR3 is made up of 15 amino acids. The CDR3 coding sequence is TGTGCCAGCAGCTTGGATGCAGCTCTCTCCGCTGAAGCTTTCTTT. Translating it yields CASSLDAALSAEAFF. Together with reference TRBV5-5 and TRBJ1-1, the CDR3 gives the full variable domain: DAGVTQSPTHLIKTRGQQVTLRCSPISGHKSVSWYQQVLGQGPQFIFQYYEKEERGRGNFPDRFSARQFPNYSSELNVNALLLGDSALYLCASSLDAALSAEAFFGQGTRLTVV.

The V call is TRBV7-9, the J call TRBJ2-5; D gene unclear. V was shortened by 4 bases and J by 5 bases, with 11 bases between the two germline ends. The germline CDR1 and CDR2 sequences are SEHNR and FQNEAQ (reference sequence). CDR3 length: 13 residues. CDR3 in amino acids: CASSYGTGETQYF. Written as DNA, the CDR3 is TGTGCCAGCAGCTACGGCACTGGGGAGACCCAGTACTTC.

At least ten counts were recorded for this clonotype. The chain combines TRBV5-1 with TRBJ2-2, with D possibly TRBD1 on 6 matching bases. The CDR3 loop spans 15 amino acids. Trimming stripped 3 bases from V and 7 bases from J, with 16 bases between. Per the germline V gene, CDR1 is SGHRS and CDR2 is YFSETQ. The DNA of the CDR3 is TGCGCCAGCAGCTCCGGGACACCGTATGTCGGGGAGCTGTTTTTT. Its translation is CASSSGTPYVGELFF.

The genes are TRBV20-1 and TRBJ2-5, with D hard to call. The ends were cut back, 3 bases at V and 4 bases at J, with 3 bases in the middle. Germline CDR1 DFQATT, CDR2 SNEGSKA (reference sequence). The length of the CDR3 is 10 residues. As DNA, the CDR3 is TGCAGTGCTAGTCTAGAGACCCAGTACTTC. It translates to CSASLETQYF.

The gene calls are TRBV5-6 and TRBJ2-3, with D unclear. The CDR3 sequence is 13 residues long. The germline V and J ends were trimmed by 6 bases and 0 bases, with 8 bases remaining between them. Germline V gene sequence: CDR1 SGHDT, CDR2 YYEEEE. This CDR3 is CASTPYSTDTQYF. The CDR3 DNA reads as TGTGCCAGCACCCCCTATAGCACAGATACGCAGTATTTT.

This clonotype came up a few times. The chain employs TRBV4-1 and TRBJ2-1, with no clear D. CDR3 length: 13 residues. Germline CDR1 reads MGHRA; CDR2 reads YSYEKL. Trimming shortened V by 1 base and J by 5 bases, and 6 bases separated the two germline ends. CDR3 nucleotide sequence: TGCGCCAGCAGCCAAGTGGGGAACAATGAGCAGTTCTTC. It encodes CASSQVGNNEQFF.

This sequence joins TRBV29-1 and TRBJ1-1, with a weak D call TRBD1 (5 bases). This CDR3 has 19 residues. V was shortened by 1 base and J by 4 bases, with 28 bases between the two germline ends. Germline V gene data show CDR1 as SQVTM and CDR2 as ANQGSEA. In DNA, the CDR3 is TGCAGCGTTGAAGTGGGGGGGGACCCACCTACTAAAGTGGGCACTGAAGCTTTCTTT. Its protein is CSVEVGGDPPTKVGTEAFF.

The CDR3 DNA follows: TGTGCCAGCAGCTTCGACAGGGCTAGCACAGATACGCAGTATTTT. It encodes CASSFDRASTDTQYF. This rearrangement joins TRBV7-9 to TRBJ2-3, with TRBD1 identical over 7 bases. From germline, CDR1 is SEHNR and CDR2 FQNEAQ (reference sequence). This CDR3 comprises 15 residues. V was pared by 3 bases and J by 0 bases, with 3 bases of the junction left unmatched.

This rearrangement joins TRBV28 to TRBJ2-1; D may correspond to TRBD1 or TRBD2 (7 bases each). Trimming stripped 4 bases from V and 9 bases from J, with 16 bases between. Germline lookup yields CDR1 MDHEN and CDR2 SYDVKM. The CDR3 length is 14 residues. CDR3 in DNA: TGTGCCAGCAGTTCGGCAGGGGGGGACTTTGAGCAGTTCTTC. This sequence encodes CASSSAGGDFEQFF.

This clonotype has more than one count but fewer than ten. The rearrangement joins TRBV20-1 to TRBJ1-6, with TRBD1 as a possible D gene (5 bases). This CDR3 spans 14 amino acids. V was clipped by 0 bases and J by 7 bases, with 10 bases between them. Germline V gene lookup returns CDR1 DFQATT and CDR2 SNEGSKA (reference sequence). CDR3 sequence reads: CSARERGGNSPLHF. The CDR3 DNA follows: TGCAGTGCTAGAGAGCGGGGCGGCAATTCACCCCTCCACTTT.

This rearrangement joins TRBV3-1 to TRBJ2-5, with D maybe TRBD2 (6 bases). Germline V gene lookup returns CDR1 LGHDT and CDR2 YNNKEL (reference sequence). This CDR3 is built from 14 residues. The ends were cut back, 0 bases at V and 5 bases at J, with 10 bases in the middle. CDR3 amino acids: CASSQEAGRETQYF. In DNA form, the CDR3 reads TGTGCCAGCAGCCAAGAGGCAGGGAGGGAGACCCAGTACTTC.

In this sample, this clonotype turned up a few times. This chain uses TRBV5-1 with TRBJ1-6, with D uncertain. Between the trimmed V and J ends, which lost 2 bases and 10 bases, there was a span of 7 bases. The CDR3 is 12 amino acids. Looked up from germline, CDR1 is SGHRS and CDR2 is YFSETQ. This chain's CDR3 is CASSFEGSPLHF. The CDR3 DNA sequence: TGCGCCAGCAGCTTCGAAGGATCACCCCTCCACTTT.

A few counts support this clonotype. The chain combines TRBV9 with TRBJ1-1; 8 bases fit TRBD1. CDR1 is SGDLS, CDR2 YYNGEE, per germline. V dropped 4 bases and J dropped 3; count of bases not matched to a gene: 5. The CDR3 consists of 14 residues. In DNA, the CDR3 is TGTGCCAGCAGCATTACAGGGGGTGACACTGAAGCTTTCTTT. Its translation is CASSITGGDTEAFF. Based on the CDR3 plus reference TRBV9 and TRBJ1-1, the full variable domain is DSGVTQTPKHLITATGQRVTLRCSPRSGDLSVYWYQQSLDQGLQFLIQYYNGEERAKGNILERFSAQQFPDLHSELNLSSLELGDSALYFCASSITGGDTEAFFGQGTRLTVV.

Many counts were recorded for this clonotype. V usage is TRBV12-3 or TRBV12-4 and J usage is TRBJ2-2, with TRBD1 matching over 8 bases. V lost 5 bases and J lost 7; bases outside the gene matches: 3. There are 13 residues in the CDR3. CDR3 sequence reads: CASSRQGIGELFF. CDR3 in DNA: TGTGCCAGCAGTCGACAGGGGATCGGGGAGCTGTTTTTT.

The rearrangement uses TRBV2 and TRBJ2-5; no clear D. Trimming removed 7 bases from V and 0 bases from J, with 12 bases in between. The germline CDR1 and CDR2 sequences are SNHLY and FYNNEI. The CDR3 has 14 amino acids. The CDR3 bases are TGTGCCAGCACCAGTTTCAGAGACCAAGAGACCCAGTACTTC. Translated, it gives CASTSFRDQETQYF.

CDR3 protein: CASSPQSEKLFF. CDR3 DNA: TGTGCCAGCAGCCCACAGAGTGAAAAACTGTTTTTT. This chain connects TRBV7-8 to TRBJ1-4; the D is unclear. This CDR3 spans 12 amino acids. CDR1 SGHVS and CDR2 FQNEAQ come from the germline V gene. With 5 bases removed from V and 7 bases from J, the gap between germline ends came to 8 bases.

This sequence joins TRBV10-3 and TRBJ2-3; 11 nucleotides agree with TRBD2. The CDR3 has 17 residues. Germline lookup yields CDR1 ENHRY and CDR2 SYGVKD. The trim removed 5 bases at V and 0 bases at J, leaving 7 bases unmatched. CDR3 sequence: CAISTGLAGFSTDTQYF. The CDR3 DNA follows: TGTGCCATCAGTACAGGACTAGCGGGTTTTAGCACAGATACGCAGTATTTT.

The gene calls are TRBV12-3 or TRBV12-4 and TRBJ2-3; TRBD2 matches at 12 bases. This CDR3 is 18 amino acids long. V gave up 0 bases and J gave up 4 bases; unmatched junction bases: 8. CDR3 residues: CASSLAFLAGGRADTQYF. The CDR3 DNA is TGTGCCAGCAGTTTAGCGTTCCTAGCGGGGGGGCGAGCAGATACGCAGTATTTT.

In DNA form, the CDR3 reads TGCAGCGTTGAAGGACTAGAAGAGACCCAGTACTTC. It yields the protein CSVEGLEETQYF. The rearrangement links TRBV29-1 to TRBJ2-5; D perhaps matches TRBD2 (6 bases). The V and J ends lost 1 base and 3 bases respectively, with 6 bases between them. The CDR3 consists of 12 residues. Germline V gene sequence: CDR1 SQVTM, CDR2 ANQGSEA.

This clonotype was detected only a few times. The rearrangement uses TRBV7-2 and TRBJ2-1; the match to TRBD2 covers 9 bases. Germline V gene lookup returns CDR1 SGHTA and CDR2 FQGNSA. The length of the CDR3 is 17 residues. The trim removed 0 bases at V and 4 bases at J, leaving 7 bases unmatched. DNA for the CDR3: TGTGCCAGCAGCTTAGCGCCGGGCGGGGGGGCTTACAATGAGCAGTTCTTC. The encoded protein is CASSLAPGGGAYNEQFF.

This clonotype was seen ten or more times. The chain uses TRBV20-1 and TRBJ2-5; D is unclear. This CDR3 region has 12 residues. Trimming stripped 3 bases from V and 4 bases from J, with 9 bases between. The V gene's germline CDR1 is DFQATT and CDR2 SNEGSKA (reference sequence). The CDR3 loop is CSASRPRETQYF. For the CDR3, the DNA is TGCAGTGCTAGCAGGCCAAGAGAGACCCAGTACTTC.

This clonotype was counted a few times. The CDR3 DNA is TGTGCCAGCTCACTAAGGCTAGCGGGATCGAACACCGGGGAGCTGTTTTTT. Translated: CASSLRLAGSNTGELFF. The chain couples TRBV18 to TRBJ2-2, with 9 bases that match TRBD2. The V gene end was trimmed by 4 bases and the J gene end by 0 bases; junction bases not matched to a gene: 6. Looked up from germline, CDR1 is KGHSH and CDR2 is LQKENI. The CDR3 spans 17 residues.